These 10 T cell receptor beta chains came from one sample sequenced in a study of cytomegalovirus exposure and HLA in healthy donors (dated by TCRdb to the late 2010s). Receptors were amplified or captured by the immunoSEQ multiplex PCR assay. For the multiplex PCR, a mixture combining 60 forward primers for TCR Vbeta segments and 13 reverse primers for TCR Jbeta segments was used. TCRdb mirrors the immuneACCESS table, restricted to in-frame sequences. Some clones are absent from its copies; in checked studies, under half trace to an unresolved V gene, and the reason for the others is unknown. In this sample the table shows 150,000 or so clones, around 76% of which occur a single time. The ten largest clones capture roughly 2% of the sample. The source material was PBMCs. These receptors were collected from a female donor in good health and CMV-seronegative.

The V call is TRBV19, the J call TRBJ2-7, with D possibly being TRBD1 (5 bases). The CDR3 is made up of 16 amino acids. V was clipped by 4 bases and J by 0 bases, with 16 bases between them. Per germline, CDR1 LNHDA and CDR2 SQIVND (reference sequence). The CDR3 loop reads CASSKTGHRSSYEQYF. Written as DNA, the CDR3 is TGTGCCAGTAGTAAAACCGGACACCGGAGCTCCTACGAGCAGTACTTC.

This clone was detected only a few times. V usage is TRBV7-9 and J usage is TRBJ2-1; tentative D call: TRBD1 (6 bases). The CDR3 extends over 17 amino acids. Germline V gives CDR1 SEHNR, CDR2 FQNEAQ (reference sequence). The V and J ends lost 4 bases and 0 bases respectively, with 16 bases between them. CDR3 amino acids: CASSSPLTGSSYNEQFF. CDR3 nucleotide sequence: TGTGCCAGCAGCTCCCCATTGACAGGCAGCTCCTACAATGAGCAGTTCTTC.

The chain carries TRBV27 and TRBJ1-5; 8 nucleotides agree with TRBD1. Germline V gene data show CDR1 as MNHEY and CDR2 as SMNVEV (reference sequence). CDR3 length: 15 amino acids. The V and J ends lost 4 bases and 4 bases, in that order; junction bases with no gene match: 6. CDR3 loop: CASSSSGTGNQPQHF. CDR3 nucleotides: TGTGCCAGCAGTTCCTCCGGGACAGGTAATCAGCCCCAGCATTTT.

This clone appeared a single time. V is TRBV6-5 and J is TRBJ1-2; no clear D. There are 15 residues in the CDR3. V lost 6 bases and J lost 0, with 14 bases in between. In germline, CDR1 is MNHEY, CDR2 SVGAGI. The CDR3 region is CASRPRRGTNYGYTF. In nucleotides, the CDR3 is TGTGCCAGCAGGCCGAGGCGCGGAACTAACTATGGCTACACCTTC.

Concerning this clone itself: Distinct nucleotide sequences in the sample also encode this CDR3. This chain links TRBV7-9 with TRBJ2-7; D is unresolved. The ends were cut back, 6 bases at V and 2 bases at J, with 8 bases in the middle. CDR3 size: 12 residues. Looked up from germline, CDR1 is SEHNR and CDR2 is FQNEAQ (reference sequence). The CDR3 sequence: CASRPGTYEQYF. The CDR3 DNA follows: TGTGCCAGCAGACCAGGTACCTACGAGCAGTACTTC.

V and J are TRBV11-2 and TRBJ1-6; D uncertain. Trimming removed 0 bases from V and 6 bases from J, with 9 bases in between. Per germline, CDR1 SGHAT and CDR2 FQNNGV. CDR3 length: 15 amino acids. CDR3 sequence (DNA): TGTGCCAGCAGCTTAGAAGCAGGACTTAATTCACCCCTCCACTTT. It yields the protein CASSLEAGLNSPLHF.

The chain combines TRBV7-6 with TRBJ1-6; TRBD1 aligns across 8 bases. Germline V gives CDR1 SGHVS, CDR2 FNYEAQ. The CDR3 contains 15 residues. V shed 5 bases, J shed 7 bases, and the junction held 7 bases outside the gene matches. CDR3 bases: TGTGCCAGCAGCCCCGGACAGGGTGGAAATTCACCCCTCCACTTT. Translated, it gives CASSPGQGGNSPLHF. Full variable domain (rest looked up from reference TRBV7-6 and TRBJ1-6): GAGVSQSPRYKVTKRGQDVALRCDPISGHVSLYWYRQALGQGPEFLTYFNYEAQQDKSGLPNDRFSAERPEGSISTLTIQRTEQRDSAMYRCASSPGQGGNSPLHFGNGTRLTVT.

The chain is built from TRBV7-3 and TRBJ2-3, with 12 bases fitting TRBD2. The CDR3 contains 16 residues. V trimming: 3 bases; J trimming: 1 base; junction bases outside the gene matches: 2. Germline lookup yields CDR1 SGHTA and CDR2 FQGTGA. The CDR3 DNA reads TGTGCCAGCAGCTTTCGACTAGCGGGGGGCACAGATACGCAGTATTTT. It yields the protein CASSFRLAGGTDTQYF. The entire variable domain, with the rest obtained from reference TRBV7-3 and TRBJ2-3, is as follows: GAGVSQTPSNKVTEKGKYVELRCDPISGHTALYWYRQSLGQGPEFLIYFQGTGAADDSGLPNDRFFAVRPEGSVSTLKIQRTERGDSAVYLCASSFRLAGGTDTQYFGPGTRLTVL.

The chain employs TRBV6-4 and TRBJ1-6; D is possibly TRBD1 (5 bases). Germline V lookup: CDR1 MRHNA, CDR2 SNTAGT. The CDR3 is 15 amino acids. With 6 bases removed from V and 9 bases from J, the gap between germline ends came to 18 bases. CDR3: CASRRGETEASPLHF. Here the CDR3 DNA reads TGTGCCAGCAGGCGGGGGGAAACAGAGGCTTCACCCCTCCACTTT.

The chain joins TRBV30 to TRBJ2-7; 9 bases fit TRBD2. V gave up 3 bases and J gave up 6 bases; unmatched junction bases: 12. The CDR3 loop spans 15 amino acids. CDR1 and CDR2 from the germline V gene are GTSNPN and SVGIG (reference sequence). CDR3 loop: CAWSSGLAYWGEQYF. DNA of the CDR3: TGTGCCTGGAGCTCGGGACTAGCCTATTGGGGCGAGCAGTACTTC.